The 21 T cell receptor beta chains in this list originate from one sample, sequenced in a study of blood T cell repertoires in COVID-19 (dated by TCRdb to 2018 to 2021). Receptors were amplified or captured by the immunoSEQ multiplex PCR assay. TCRdb provides this immuneACCESS table in a form limited to in-frame rearrangements. Some clones are lacking; in checked studies, under half of them reflect an unresolved V gene, and why the rest are absent is not known. The sample has 200,000 or so clones on record, about 88% of them singletons. The biggest ten clones account for 15% to 20% of the sample. Sequencing was done on a sample of peripheral blood. These receptors all stem from a man over 45 with COVID-19, enrolled during active disease.

The V call is TRBV5-4, the J call TRBJ2-1, with 11 bases lining up with TRBD2. This CDR3 has 14 amino acids. V shed 4 bases and J 5 bases; nucleotides not matched to a gene: 2. The germline CDR1 and CDR2 sequences are SGHNT and YYREEE (reference sequence). CDR3 in DNA: TGTGCCAGCAGCCTGACTAGCGGGAACAATGAGCAGTTCTTC. Residues: CASSLTSGNNEQFF.

J is TRBJ2-1 and V is TRBV3-1 (or the pseudogene TRBV3-2); D is possibly TRBD1 (6 bases). The CDR3 spans 13 residues. CDR1 is LGHDT, CDR2 YNNKEL, per germline (reference sequence). With 2 bases removed from V and 4 bases from J, the gap between germline ends came to 6 bases. CDR3 region: CASSQQGYNEQFF. The CDR3 DNA reads TGTGCCAGCAGCCAACAGGGGTACAATGAGCAGTTCTTC.

V usage is TRBV19 and J usage is TRBJ2-1, with a weak D call TRBD2 (6 bases). This CDR3 is built from 15 residues. V was trimmed by 10 bases and J by 8 bases, leaving 24 bases between them. The germline CDR1 and CDR2 sequences are LNHDA and SQIVND (reference sequence). The CDR3 DNA reads as TGTGCCACAACCCCAGGAGGGGCCTTACTCGATGAGCAGTTCTTC. Translation: CATTPGGALLDEQFF.

V usage is TRBV6-5 and J usage is TRBJ2-3, with 9 nucleotides matching TRBD2. The CDR3 runs to 14 residues. Looked up from germline, CDR1 is MNHEY and CDR2 is SVGAGI. V dropped 2 bases and J dropped 8; count of bases not matched to a gene: 5. The CDR3 DNA reads as TGTGCCAGCAGTTACGCGGGGGGGCCGGGTACGCAGTATTTT. Residues: CASSYAGGPGTQYF.

This clone was found a few times. The CDR3 region has the DNA TGTGCCAGAGGGGACAGGGGTACAGATACGCAGTATTTT. It yields the protein CARGDRGTDTQYF. The chain uses TRBV2 and TRBJ2-3; 10 positions match TRBD1. There are 13 residues in the CDR3. With V trimmed by 9 bases and J by 3 bases, 3 bases remained unmatched. Germline CDR1 and CDR2: SNHLY and FYNNEI.

The sample holds a few counts of this clone. The V call is TRBV11-2, the J call TRBJ2-2; D ambiguous. The CDR3 consists of 15 residues. Trimming cost V 5 bases and J 0 bases, with 10 bases left between them. The germline gives CDR1 SGHAT, CDR2 FQNNGV. CDR3: CASSPRGANTGELFF. As DNA, the CDR3 is TGTGCCAGCAGCCCCCGTGGAGCGAACACCGGGGAGCTGTTTTTT.

This clone was found a few times. The CDR3 region is CASSPIGGDRELFF. CDR3 nucleotide sequence: TGCGCCAGCAGCCCGATTGGGGGGGACCGGGAGCTGTTTTTT. The chain is built from TRBV4-1 and TRBJ2-2; 7 bases fit TRBD2. The CDR3 has 14 residues. Unmatched junction bases numbered 8, after V lost 4 bases and J lost 9 bases. CDR1 is MGHRA, CDR2 YSYEKL, per germline.

CDR3 sequence reads: CASPALAGGHGTDTQYF. CDR3 bases: TGTGCCAGCCCGGCACTAGCGGGAGGGCACGGCACAGATACGCAGTATTTT. The chain combines TRBV21-1 with TRBJ2-3; TRBD2, as called in the table, went unchecked against the DNA. TRBV21-1 is a known pseudogene. The CDR3 totals 17 residues.

This rearrangement joins TRBV10-3 to TRBJ1-4; D is perhaps TRBD1 (5 bases). Germline lookup yields CDR1 ENHRY and CDR2 SYGVKD. Trimming shortened V by 10 bases and J by 5 bases, and 8 bases separated the two germline ends. This CDR3 comprises 11 residues. The CDR3 protein is CASGQNEKLFF. The CDR3, as DNA: TGTGCCAGCGGACAAAATGAAAAACTGTTTTTT.

This chain connects TRBV6-5 to TRBJ2-7; D gene ambiguous. Trimming took 6 bases from V and 6 from J, leaving 9 bases between them. Germline V gene data show CDR1 as MNHEY and CDR2 as SVGAGI. There are 11 residues in the CDR3. The DNA of the CDR3 is TGTGCCAGCAGAGTGAGGCGCGAGCAGTACTTC. It encodes CASRVRREQYF.

CDR3 bases: TGTGCCAGCAGCCGATCAGAGCTTCTAGCCAAAAACATTCAGTACTTC. This sequence encodes CASSRSELLAKNIQYF. The chain recombines TRBV6-6 with TRBJ2-4; D is ambiguous. The CDR3 has 16 residues. Between the trimmed V and J ends, which lost 6 bases and 0 bases, there was a span of 15 bases. Germline CDR1 reads MNHNY; CDR2 reads SVGAGI (reference sequence).

The rearrangement joins TRBV6-5 to TRBJ1-2, with 9 bases aligning to TRBD1. Trimming removed 7 bases from V and 4 bases from J; junction bases left unmatched: 7. The CDR3 extends over 14 amino acids. Per the germline V gene, CDR1 is MNHEY and CDR2 is SVGAGI. This chain's CDR3 is CASTGTGSVYGYTF. DNA of the CDR3: TGTGCCAGCACCGGGACAGGGTCGGTCTATGGCTACACCTTC.

V gene TRBV19 combines with J gene TRBJ2-3; 7 nucleotides align to TRBD2. This CDR3 contains 14 residues. V dropped 0 bases and J dropped 9; count of bases not matched to a gene: 6. Germline V CDR1 and CDR2: LNHDA, SQIVND (reference sequence). The CDR3 DNA reads as TGTGCCAGTAGTATAGACTCTAGCGGTAGGACGCAGTATTTT. Translating it yields CASSIDSSGRTQYF.

V is TRBV19 and J is TRBJ2-1; weak D call: TRBD1 (6 bases). Germline V gives CDR1 LNHDA, CDR2 SQIVND (reference sequence). The CDR3 loop spans 13 amino acids. Trimming left V 3 bases short and J 3 bases short, with 6 bases between. CDR3 protein: CASSMDSYNEQFF. The DNA for the CDR3 is TGTGCCAGTAGTATGGACAGCTACAATGAGCAGTTCTTC.

This clone was recorded only once. The V call is TRBV5-4, the J call TRBJ1-3; D ambiguous. This CDR3 spans 15 amino acids. Germline CDR1 and CDR2: SGHNT and YYREEE (reference sequence). Deletions cut 0 bases from V and 4 bases from J, with 11 bases between. CDR3 sequence reads: CASSLAGVAGNTIYF. CDR3 nucleotide sequence: TGTGCCAGCAGCTTGGCCGGGGTTGCCGGAAACACCATATATTTT. Supplemented by reference TRBV5-4 and TRBJ1-3, the full variable domain reads ETGVTQSPTHLIKTRGQQVTLRCSSQSGHNTVSWYQQALGQGPQFIFQYYREEENGRGNFPPRFSGLQFPNYSSELNVNALELDDSALYLCASSLAGVAGNTIYFGEGSWLTVV.

The V and J genes are TRBV30 and TRBJ2-2; D not certain. The V end lost 2 bases, the J end lost 6 bases, and 4 bases lay between the germline ends. Germline CDR1 reads GTSNPN; CDR2 reads SVGIG (reference sequence). The length of the CDR3 is 11 residues. The CDR3 here is CAWSLAGELFF. The CDR3 DNA follows: TGTGCCTGGAGTCTAGCCGGGGAGCTGTTTTTT.

The gene calls are TRBV2 and TRBJ2-7, with 9 bases matching TRBD2. Germline assignment: CDR1 SNHLY and CDR2 FYNNEI. The junction had 13 bases not matched to a gene; V was cut back by 6 bases and J by 1 base. The CDR3 length is 17 residues. DNA of the CDR3: TGTGCCAGCAGGAGGCAGGGAGCGGGGGGAAATTCCTACGAGCAGTACTTC. Its protein is CASRRQGAGGNSYEQYF.

CDR3 nucleotide sequence: TGTGCCAGCAGTATTATCAGTCAGGGGGCGTGGGAGCAGTACTTC. It encodes CASSIISQGAWEQYF. The rearrangement joins TRBV28 to TRBJ2-7, with 8 bases matching TRBD1. The length of the CDR3 is 15 residues. The V gene's germline CDR1 is MDHEN and CDR2 SYDVKM. The ends lost 5 bases at V and 7 bases at J; junction bases unmatched: 13.

This chain joins TRBV7-2 and TRBJ2-4; D possibly corresponds to TRBD1 (6 bases). Trimming took off 3 bases at V and 6 bases at J, with 12 bases between the two ends. The CDR3 contains 14 residues. In germline, CDR1 is SGHTA, CDR2 FQGNSA. The CDR3 region is CASSFEARGNIQYF. The CDR3 nucleotides are TGTGCCAGCAGCTTCGAGGCCAGGGGAAACATTCAGTACTTC.

On this clone: The same CDR3 arises from other DNA sequences in this sample as well. V usage is TRBV28 and J usage is TRBJ1-2; the match to TRBD1 covers 8 bases. Germline V gene lookup returns CDR1 MDHEN and CDR2 SYDVKM. The CDR3 has 14 amino acids. V trimming: 6 bases; J trimming: 4 bases; junction bases outside the gene matches: 7. CDR3 amino acids: CASSSGQGSYGYTF. CDR3 nucleotide sequence: TGTGCCAGCAGCTCCGGACAGGGCTCCTATGGCTACACCTTC.

The V gene is TRBV7-2, the J gene TRBJ2-5, with TRBD2 identical over 11 bases. The CDR3 consists of 16 residues. Germline V CDR1 and CDR2: SGHTA, FQGNSA. The ends lost 2 bases at V and 0 bases at J; junction bases unmatched: 2. In nucleotides, the CDR3 is TGTGCCAGCAGCTTAAATAGCGGGGGGGACCAAGAGACCCAGTACTTC. This codes for CASSLNSGGDQETQYF. The entire variable domain, with the rest obtained from reference TRBV7-2 and TRBJ2-5, is as follows: GAGVSQSPSNKVTEKGKDVELRCDPISGHTALYWYRQSLGQGLEFLIYFQGNSAPDKSGLPSDRFSAERTGGSVSTLTIQRTQQEDSAVYLCASSLNSGGDQETQYFGPGTRLLVL.